This T cell receptor (beta chain) was recovered during a study of CD8 T cells in ankylosing spondylitis (dated by TCRdb to about 2017). Turning to the overall study: The study profiled T cell receptor beta repertoires in healthy donors and ankylosing spondylitis patients to find disease-linked TCR variants. The whole study cohort included 108 healthy donors and roughly 24 ankylosing spondylitis patients. Peripheral blood was sampled, and synovial fluid was additionally collected from ankylosing spondylitis patients. The research as a whole found: A CD8+ phenotype was shown by the disease-linked clones, which were found at relatively low frequencies in peripheral blood. A TCR beta motif made up of under ten highly homologous amino acid variants appeared to be characteristic of blood from ankylosing spondylitis patients. Some TCR beta motif variants had previously been reported in synovial fluid and blood of reactive arthritis patients, which suggested common disease-initiation mechanisms. The disease-linked clones were reported to be significantly enriched in matched synovial fluid samples from ankylosing spondylitis patients.

In its sample, this clonotype was seen a few times. It lacks a known antigen. No base quality values were provided; no much bigger clone lies one nucleotide off. The listed sequencing device is Illumina HiSeq 2500. Quantitative 5'-RACE with molecular barcodes was the method used to prepare the TCR beta libraries. Per the authors' processing: Disease-linked TCR variants were identified with a new computational method built on a probabilistic model of VDJ rearrangement. In TCRdb, the public reads were trimmed at Q25 with fastp and aligned with MiXCR, with productive beta chains retained. Each record represents a unique CDR3 protein, reported with the most common genes and DNA among its rows. What appears here as the V and J calls and clone size reflects TCRdb's work, not the paper's. For this sample there are about 130,000 distinct CDR3 sequences; approximately 10% appear just once. The ten largest clonotypes hold about 3.8% of the sample.

The source of this sequence is a female donor with ankylosing spondylitis or in good health (not recorded which). Sequencing was carried out using blood, either unsorted or a sorted T cell fraction (not recorded which).

The DNA sequence is as follows: TGTGCCAGCTCACTCTACTCTGGGACAGGGGGCGCGGATGAGCAGTTCTTC. Its protein reads: CASSLYSGTGGADEQFF. The rearrangement joined TRBV18 to TRBJ2-1; 12 central nucleotides agree with TRBD1. Taken from cysteine to phenylalanine, the CDR3 has 17 residues. The DNA shown is the 51-base CDR3, in frame from base 1. Taken from the germline V gene, the CDR1 and CDR2 loops are KGHSH and LQKENI. V loses 4 bases at its end and J loses 8 bases; junction bases beyond the gene matches: 12.